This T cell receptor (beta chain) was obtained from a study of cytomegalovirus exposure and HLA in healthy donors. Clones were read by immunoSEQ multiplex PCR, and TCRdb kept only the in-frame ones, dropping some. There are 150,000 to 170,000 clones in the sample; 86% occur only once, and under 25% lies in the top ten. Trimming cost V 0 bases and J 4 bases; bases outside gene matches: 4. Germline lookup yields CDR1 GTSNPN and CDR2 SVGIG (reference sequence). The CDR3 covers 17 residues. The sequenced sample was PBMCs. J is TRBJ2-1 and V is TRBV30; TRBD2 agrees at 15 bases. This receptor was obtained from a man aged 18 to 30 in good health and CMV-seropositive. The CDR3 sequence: CAWSVGGLAGGYNEQFF. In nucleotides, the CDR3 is TGTGCCTGGAGTGTAGGGGGACTAGCGGGAGGATACAATGAGCAGTTCTTC.